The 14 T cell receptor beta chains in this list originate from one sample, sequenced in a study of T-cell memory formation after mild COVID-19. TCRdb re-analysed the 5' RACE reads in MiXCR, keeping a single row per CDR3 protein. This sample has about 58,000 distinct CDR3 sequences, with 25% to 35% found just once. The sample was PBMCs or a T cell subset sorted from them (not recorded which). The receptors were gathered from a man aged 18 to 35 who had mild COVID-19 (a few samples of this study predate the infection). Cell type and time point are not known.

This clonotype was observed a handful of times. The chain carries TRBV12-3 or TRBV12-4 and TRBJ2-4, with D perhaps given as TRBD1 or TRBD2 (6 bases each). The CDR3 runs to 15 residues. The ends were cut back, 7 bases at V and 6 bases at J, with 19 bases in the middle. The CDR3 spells CASKPRGGGPNIQYF. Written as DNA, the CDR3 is TGTGCCAGCAAACCACGTGGTGGGGGGCCAAACATTCAGTACTTC.

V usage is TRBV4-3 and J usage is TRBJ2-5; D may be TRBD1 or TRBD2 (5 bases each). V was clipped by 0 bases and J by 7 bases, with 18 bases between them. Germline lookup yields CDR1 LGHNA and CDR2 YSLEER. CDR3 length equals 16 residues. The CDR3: CASSQDFDGARGTQYF. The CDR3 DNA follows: TGCGCCAGCAGCCAAGATTTTGACGGGGCGCGAGGGACCCAGTACTTC.

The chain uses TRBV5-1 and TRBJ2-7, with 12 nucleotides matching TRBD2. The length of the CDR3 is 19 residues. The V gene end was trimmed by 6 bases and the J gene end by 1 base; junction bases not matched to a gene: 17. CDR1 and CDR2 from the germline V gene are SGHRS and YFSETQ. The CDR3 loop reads CASNSDRGVLAGGSYEQYF. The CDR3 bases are TGCGCCAGCAACTCTGACAGGGGAGTACTAGCGGGGGGTTCCTACGAGCAGTACTTC. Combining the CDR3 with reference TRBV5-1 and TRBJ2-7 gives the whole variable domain KAGVTQTPRYLIKTRGQQVTLSCSPISGHRSVSWYQQTPGQGLQFLFEYFSETQRNKGNFPGRFSGRQFSNSRSEMNVSTLELGDSALYLCASNSDRGVLAGGSYEQYFGPGTRLTVT.

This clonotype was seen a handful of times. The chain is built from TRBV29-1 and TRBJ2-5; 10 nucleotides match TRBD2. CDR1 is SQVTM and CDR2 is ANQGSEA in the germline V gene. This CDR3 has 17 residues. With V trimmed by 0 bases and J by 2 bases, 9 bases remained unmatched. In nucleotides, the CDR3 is TGCAGCGTTGAAGATGGCGGCCTAGCGGGGGAGCAAGAGACCCAGTACTTC. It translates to CSVEDGGLAGEQETQYF.

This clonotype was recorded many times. CDR3 region: CASSLRQGRGNEQFF. In DNA form, the CDR3 reads TGCGCCAGCAGCCTACGACAGGGACGGGGCAATGAGCAGTTCTTC. The V and J genes are TRBV4-1 and TRBJ2-1; TRBD1 matches at 7 bases. The germline gives CDR1 MGHRA, CDR2 YSYEKL. V lost 4 bases to trimming and J lost 6 bases; unmatched junction nucleotides: 9. The CDR3 consists of 15 residues.

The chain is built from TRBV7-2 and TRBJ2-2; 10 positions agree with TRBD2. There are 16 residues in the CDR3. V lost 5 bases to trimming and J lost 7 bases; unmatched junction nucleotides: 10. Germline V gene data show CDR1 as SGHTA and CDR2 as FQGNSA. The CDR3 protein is CASSHTSGEWSGELFF. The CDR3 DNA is TGTGCCAGCAGCCACACTAGCGGGGAATGGAGCGGGGAGCTGTTTTTT.

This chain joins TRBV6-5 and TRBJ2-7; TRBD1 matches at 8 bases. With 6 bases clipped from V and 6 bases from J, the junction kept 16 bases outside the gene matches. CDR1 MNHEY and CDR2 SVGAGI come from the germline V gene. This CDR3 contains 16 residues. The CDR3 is CASSNQAGGAKGEQYF. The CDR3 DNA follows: TGTGCCAGCAGCAACCAAGCAGGGGGCGCGAAAGGCGAGCAGTACTTC.

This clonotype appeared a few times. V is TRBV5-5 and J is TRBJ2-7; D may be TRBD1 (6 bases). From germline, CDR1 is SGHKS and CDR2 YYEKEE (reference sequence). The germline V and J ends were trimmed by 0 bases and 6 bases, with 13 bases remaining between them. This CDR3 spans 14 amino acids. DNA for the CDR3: TGTGCCAGCAGCTTGGCCTTGGGACATCGCGAGCAGTACTTC. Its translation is CASSLALGHREQYF.

The CDR3 nucleotides are TGTGCCAGCCGAAGCCGTTCGGACAGCGCTCTCGGGGAGACCCAGTACTTC. This encodes CASRSRSDSALGETQYF. The V and J genes are TRBV2 and TRBJ2-5; D perhaps matches TRBD1 (6 bases). V was shortened by 8 bases and J by 5 bases, with 27 bases between the two germline ends. This CDR3 is built from 17 residues. The germline V gene encodes CDR1 SNHLY and CDR2 FYNNEI.

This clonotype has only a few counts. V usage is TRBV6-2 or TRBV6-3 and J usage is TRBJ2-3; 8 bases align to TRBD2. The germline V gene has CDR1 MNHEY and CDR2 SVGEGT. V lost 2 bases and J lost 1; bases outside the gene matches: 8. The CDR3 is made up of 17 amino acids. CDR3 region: CASSYDRSTSGTDTQYF. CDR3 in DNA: TGTGCCAGCAGTTACGACAGGTCGACTAGCGGCACAGATACGCAGTATTTT.

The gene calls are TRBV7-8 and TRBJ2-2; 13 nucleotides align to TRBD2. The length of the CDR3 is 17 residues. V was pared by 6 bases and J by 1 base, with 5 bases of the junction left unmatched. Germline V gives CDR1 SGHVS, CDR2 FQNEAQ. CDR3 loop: CASRLAGGPLNTGELFF. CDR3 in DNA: TGTGCCAGCAGACTAGCGGGGGGGCCCCTGAACACCGGGGAGCTGTTTTTT.

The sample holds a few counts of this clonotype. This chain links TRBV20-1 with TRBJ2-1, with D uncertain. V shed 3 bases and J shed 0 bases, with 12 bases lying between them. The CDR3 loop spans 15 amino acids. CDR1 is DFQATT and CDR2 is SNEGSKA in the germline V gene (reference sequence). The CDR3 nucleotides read TGCAGTGCTAGTGTTCACCCGAGCTCCTACAATGAGCAGTTCTTC. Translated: CSASVHPSSYNEQFF.

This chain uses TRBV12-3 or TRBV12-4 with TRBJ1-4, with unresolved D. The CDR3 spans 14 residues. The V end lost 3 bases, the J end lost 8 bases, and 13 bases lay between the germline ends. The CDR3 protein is CASSFVGLGEKLFF. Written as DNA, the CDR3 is TGTGCCAGCAGTTTCGTCGGGTTAGGAGAAAAACTGTTTTTT.

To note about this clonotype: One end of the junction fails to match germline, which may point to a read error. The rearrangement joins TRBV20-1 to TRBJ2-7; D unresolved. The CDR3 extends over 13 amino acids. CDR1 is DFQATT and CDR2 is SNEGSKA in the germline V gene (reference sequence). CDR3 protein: CSARVDLSYEQYF. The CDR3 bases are TGCAGTGCGAGAGTTGACCTCTCCTACGAGCAGTACTTC.